One and the same sample provided the 10 T cell receptor beta chains below, sequenced in a study of T cells in Graves' hyperthyroidism and ophthalmopathy. Amplification yielded TCR beta CDR3 regions, with RNA transcripts as the source. HTBI primers were the set used in a first-round RT-PCR of the TCR CDR3. TCRdb re-derived calls from the multiplex PCR reads in MiXCR, one entry per CDR3 protein. The repertoire consists of some 650,000 distinct CDR3 sequences, with more than 15% occurring once and the leading ten covering more than 3%. The sample comprised blood. These receptor sequences come from a woman in her forties with Graves' ophthalmopathy.

The rearrangement joins TRBV6-1 to TRBJ2-2; TRBD2 matches 7 bases. The CDR3 is made up of 15 amino acids. Germline CDR1 reads MNHNS; CDR2 reads SASEGT. V lost 6 bases and J lost 3; bases outside the gene matches: 7. This chain's CDR3 is CASRKAGSYTGELFF. In nucleotides, the CDR3 is TGTGCCAGCAGAAAAGCGGGGTCCTACACCGGGGAGCTGTTTTTT.

This clonotype was counted ten times or more. The rearrangement uses TRBV11-2 and TRBJ2-2, with TRBD2 identical over 10 bases. This CDR3 region has 20 residues. The V gene's germline CDR1 is SGHAT and CDR2 FQNNGV. With 4 bases clipped from V and 6 bases from J, the junction kept 20 bases outside the gene matches. CDR3 residues: CASSSFKGGVAGGGAGELFF. The CDR3, as DNA: TGTGCCAGCAGCTCATTTAAAGGGGGAGTAGCGGGAGGTGGCGCCGGGGAGCTGTTTTTT.

This clonotype was seen at least ten times. This sequence joins TRBV30 and TRBJ2-3; no definite D call. The CDR3 runs 13 residues. Germline V CDR1 and CDR2: GTSNPN, SVGIG (reference sequence). Trimming pared 5 bases from V and 1 base from J, leaving 10 bases between. The CDR3: CAWRLSGTDTQYF. In DNA, the CDR3 is TGTGCCTGGCGATTAAGTGGCACAGATACGCAGTATTTT.

The chain has TRBV28 and TRBJ1-3; TRBD1 matches at 9 bases. The CDR3 consists of 13 residues. The V gene's germline CDR1 is MDHEN and CDR2 SYDVKM. The V segment lost 6 bases and the J segment 5 bases; nucleotides outside the gene matches: 2. CDR3 in DNA: TGTGCCAGCAGGGACAGGGGTAGAAACACCATATATTTT. Encoded protein: CASRDRGRNTIYF.

The chain carries TRBV19 and TRBJ1-2; D is possibly TRBD1 (6 bases). The CDR3 has 13 residues. V lost 9 bases to trimming and J lost 2 bases, with 13 bases between them. Germline V gene data show CDR1 as LNHDA and CDR2 as SQIVND (reference sequence). CDR3 in amino acids: CASRQDRNYGYTF. The CDR3 DNA reads as TGTGCCAGCCGACAGGATAGAAACTATGGCTACACCTTC.

Note on this clonotype: This may arise from a read error, as a much more abundant clone is one base away. The chain joins TRBV7-2 to TRBJ2-5, with a tentative D call TRBD2 (5 bases). Germline CDR1 and CDR2: SGHTA and FQGNSA. The V end lost 8 bases, the J end lost 7 bases, and 17 bases lay between the germline ends. This CDR3 has 13 residues. CDR3 in amino acids: CASSPRTPGTQYF. The CDR3 nucleotides are TGTGCCAGCTCACCGAGGACTCCGGGGACCCAGTACTTC. Supplemented by reference TRBV7-2 and TRBJ2-5, the full variable domain reads GAGVSQSPSNKVTEKGKDVELRCDPISGHTALYWYRQSLGQGLEFLIYFQGNSAPDKSGLPSDRFSAERTGGSVSTLTIQRTQQEDSAVYLCASSPRTPGTQYFGPGTRLLVL.

This clonotype was seen repeatedly, ten times or more. V and J are TRBV11-2 and TRBJ1-2; the match to TRBD1 covers 7 bases. Germline CDR1 is SGHAT and CDR2 is FQNNGV. J gave up 1 base and V 4 bases, and 6 bases lay outside the gene matches. The CDR3 sequence is 15 residues long. The DNA of the CDR3 is TGTGCCAGCAGCTCGTCGACAGGGAGTAACTATGGCTACACCTTC. Translated: CASSSSTGSNYGYTF.

In its sample, this clonotype was seen a few times. This chain links TRBV12-3 or TRBV12-4 with TRBJ1-5; D is undetermined. Trimming cost V 3 bases and J 4 bases, with 7 bases left between them. The CDR3 is made up of 13 amino acids. As DNA, the CDR3 is TGTGCCAGCAGTTTCACAGAGAATCAGCCCCAGCATTTT. Amino acid sequence: CASSFTENQPQHF.

This clonotype was counted at least ten times. The chain links TRBV10-3 to TRBJ2-5, with 7 nucleotides matching TRBD2. Trimming took 4 bases from V and 5 from J; bases not matched to a gene: 13. The CDR3 sequence is 16 residues long. CDR1 and CDR2 from the germline V gene are ENHRY and SYGVKD. The CDR3 DNA follows: TGTGCCATCAGTGGTTGGGCTAGCGGAGCGACGGAGACCCAGTACTTC. It is translated as CAISGWASGATETQYF.

This clonotype occurred many times. The CDR3 loop is CSAATGDYGYTF. CDR3 nucleotides: TGCAGTGCGGCCACAGGGGACTATGGCTACACCTTC. The chain uses TRBV20-1 and TRBJ1-2, with 7 bases aligning to TRBD1. Losses at the gene ends were 6 bases for V and 3 bases for J; bases not matched to a gene: 4. From germline, CDR1 is DFQATT and CDR2 SNEGSKA (reference sequence). The CDR3 is made up of 12 amino acids.